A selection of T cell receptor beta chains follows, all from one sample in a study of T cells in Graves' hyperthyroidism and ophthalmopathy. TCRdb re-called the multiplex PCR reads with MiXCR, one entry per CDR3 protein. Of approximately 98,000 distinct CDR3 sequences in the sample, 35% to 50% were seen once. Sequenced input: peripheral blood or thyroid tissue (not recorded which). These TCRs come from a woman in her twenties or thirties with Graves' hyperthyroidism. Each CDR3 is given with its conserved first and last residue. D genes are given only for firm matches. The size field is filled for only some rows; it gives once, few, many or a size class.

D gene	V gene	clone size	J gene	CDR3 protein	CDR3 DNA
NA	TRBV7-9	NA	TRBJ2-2	CASRKGELFF	TGTGCCAGCAGAAAAGGGGAGCTGTTTTTT
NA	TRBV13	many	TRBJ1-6	CASSYRPREALHF	TGTGCCAGCAGCTACCGACCGAGGGAGGCCCTCCACTTT
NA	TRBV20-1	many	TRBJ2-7	CSAGPAGHRAYEQYF	TGCAGTGCTGGACCTGCTGGACATCGGGCCTACGAGCAGTACTTC
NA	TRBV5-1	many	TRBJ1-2	CASSIWDGSSDGYTF	TGCGCCAGCAGCATCTGGGACGGTAGTTCGGATGGCTACACCTTC
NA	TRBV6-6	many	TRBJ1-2	CASTDKLGIYGYTF	TGTGCCAGCACCGACAAATTAGGGATCTATGGCTACACCTTC
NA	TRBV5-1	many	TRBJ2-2	CASSLTGTRNTGELFF	TGCGCCAGCAGCTTGACAGGGACGAGAAACACCGGGGAGCTGTTTTTT
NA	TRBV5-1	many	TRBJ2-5	CASSSVQETQYF	TGCGCCAGCAGCTCGGTACAAGAGACCCAGTACTTC
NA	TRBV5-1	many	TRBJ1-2	CASRRKIANYGYTF	TGCGCCAGCAGGAGGAAGATAGCTAACTATGGCTACACCTTC
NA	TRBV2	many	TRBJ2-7	CASSALDPSPYEQYF	TGTGCCAGCAGTGCACTAGACCCATCGCCCTACGAGCAGTACTTC
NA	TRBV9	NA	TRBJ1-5	CASSLGLSSNQPQHF	TGTGCCAGCAGCTTGGGGCTCAGTTCTAATCAGCCCCAGCATTTT
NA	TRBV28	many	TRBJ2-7	CASVPGQRTYEQYF	TGTGCCAGCGTACCCGGGCAACGAACCTACGAGCAGTACTTC
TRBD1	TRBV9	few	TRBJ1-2	CASSPLTGTRGYTF	TGTGCCAGCAGCCCACTGACAGGGACCAGAGGCTACACCTTC
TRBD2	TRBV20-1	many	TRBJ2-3	CSAGGLTSGGTDTQYF	TGCAGTGCTGGAGGATTAACTAGCGGGGGCACAGATACGCAGTATTTT
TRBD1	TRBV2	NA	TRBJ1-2	CASKLTGGSGYTF	TGTGCCAGCAAACTGACAGGGGGCAGTGGCTACACCTTC
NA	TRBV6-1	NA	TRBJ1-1	CASTEWGLVGQNTEAFF	TGTGCCAGCACCGAATGGGGGTTAGTAGGTCAGAACACTGAAGCTTTCTTT
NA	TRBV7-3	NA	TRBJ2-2	CASSHMTAQGRELFF	TGTGCCAGCAGCCATATGACAGCCCAGGGCCGGGAGCTGTTTTTT
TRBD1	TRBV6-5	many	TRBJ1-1	CASSSGQGKAFF	TGTGCCAGCAGTTCCGGACAGGGGAAAGCTTTCTTT
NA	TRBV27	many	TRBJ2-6	CASKPHSGANVLTF	TGTGCCAGCAAACCCCACTCTGGGGCCAACGTCCTGACTTTC
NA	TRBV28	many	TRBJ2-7	CASSLLGYEQYF	TGTGCCAGCAGTTTATTGGGGTACGAGCAGTACTTC
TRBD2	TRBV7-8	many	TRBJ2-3	CASSLGGLVGVTDTQYF	TGTGCCAGCAGCTTAGGGGGACTAGTGGGGGTCACAGATACGCAGTATTTT
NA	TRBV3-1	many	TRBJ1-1	CASSQRDGNYEAFF	TGTGCCAGCAGCCAAAGAGACGGTAATTATGAAGCTTTCTTT
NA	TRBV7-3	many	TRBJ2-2	CASSAYSTGELFF	TGTGCCAGCAGCGCCTACTCCACCGGGGAGCTGTTTTTT
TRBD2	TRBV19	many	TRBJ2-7	CASSISTNHRLASYEQYF	TGTGCCAGTAGTATTTCGACGAATCATCGACTAGCATCCTACGAGCAGTACTTC
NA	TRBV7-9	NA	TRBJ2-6	CASSSTGFAGANVLTF	TGTGCCAGCAGCTCCACAGGGTTCGCCGGGGCCAACGTCCTGACTTTC
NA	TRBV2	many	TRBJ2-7	CASSEPRGGVSEQYF	TGTGCCAGCAGTGAACCTAGGGGTGGGGTCTCCGAGCAGTACTTC
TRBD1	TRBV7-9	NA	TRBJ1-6	CASRPRTGDGNSPLHF	TGTGCCAGCAGACCTAGGACAGGGGATGGGAATTCACCCCTCCACTTT
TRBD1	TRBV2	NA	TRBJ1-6	CASSEGETLAGGGTGELFSALHF	TGTGCCAGCAGTGAAGGGGAGACTCTAGCGGGAGGGGGCACCGGGGAGCTGTTTTCGGCCCTCCACTTT
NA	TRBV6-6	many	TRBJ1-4	CASSYRPDWEKLFF	TGTGCCAGCAGTTACCGGCCGGATTGGGAAAAACTGTTTTTT
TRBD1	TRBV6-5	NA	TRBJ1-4	CASSYGGQGGYEKLFF	TGTGCCAGCAGTTACGGGGGACAGGGCGGATATGAAAAACTGTTTTTT
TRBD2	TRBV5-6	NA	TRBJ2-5	CASSRFVAGASGMETQYF	TGTGCCAGCAGCCGTTTCGTTGCAGGGGCTAGCGGGATGGAGACCCAGTACTTC
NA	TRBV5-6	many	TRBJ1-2	CASLRVSNYGYTF	TGTGCCTCCCTTAGAGTATCTAACTATGGCTACACCTTC
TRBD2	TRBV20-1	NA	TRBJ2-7	CSAPGLAGRDYEQYF	TGCAGTGCTCCGGGACTAGCGGGACGTGACTACGAGCAGTACTTC
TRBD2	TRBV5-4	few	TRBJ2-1	CASSLGQGLAYEQFF	TGTGCCAGCAGCTTGGGGCAGGGACTAGCTTATGAGCAGTTCTTC
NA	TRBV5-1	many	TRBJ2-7	CASSLVAYEQYF	TGCGCCAGCAGCTTGGTGGCATACGAGCAGTACTTC
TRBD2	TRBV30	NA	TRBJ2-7	CAWSVRGTTASYERQYF	TGTGCCTGGAGTGTACGAGGGACTACAGCCTCCTACGAGCGGCAGTACTTC
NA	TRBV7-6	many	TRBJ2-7	CASSLGDEGGYEQYF	TGTGCCAGCAGCTTAGGTGATGAGGGGGGGTACGAGCAGTACTTC
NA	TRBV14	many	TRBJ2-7	CASSRAYEQYF	TGTGCCAGCAGCCGCGCCTACGAGCAGTACTTC
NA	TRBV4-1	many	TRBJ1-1	CASSQERHRNTEAFF	TGCGCCAGCAGCCAAGAAAGACACCGGAACACTGAAGCTTTCTTT
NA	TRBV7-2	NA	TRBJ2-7	CASSLGGGGKDSLYLYEQYF	TGTGCCAGCAGCTTAGGCGGGGGCGGGAAGGACTCCCTCTACCTCTACGAGCAGTACTTC
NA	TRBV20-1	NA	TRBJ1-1	CSARDSSKSEALF	TGCAGTGCTAGGGACAGCAGTAAATCCGAAGCTCTCTTT
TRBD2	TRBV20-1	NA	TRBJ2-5	CSAGLAGDGAAETQYF	TGCAGTGCGGGACTAGCGGGAGACGGGGCGGCGGAGACCCAGTACTTC
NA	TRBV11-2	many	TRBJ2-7	CASSYRRHLGEQYF	TGTGCCAGCAGCTACCGGCGCCACCTGGGCGAGCAGTACTTC
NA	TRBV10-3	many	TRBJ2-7	CAISEGTGSEQYF	TGTGCCATCAGTGAAGGTACGGGGAGCGAGCAGTACTTC